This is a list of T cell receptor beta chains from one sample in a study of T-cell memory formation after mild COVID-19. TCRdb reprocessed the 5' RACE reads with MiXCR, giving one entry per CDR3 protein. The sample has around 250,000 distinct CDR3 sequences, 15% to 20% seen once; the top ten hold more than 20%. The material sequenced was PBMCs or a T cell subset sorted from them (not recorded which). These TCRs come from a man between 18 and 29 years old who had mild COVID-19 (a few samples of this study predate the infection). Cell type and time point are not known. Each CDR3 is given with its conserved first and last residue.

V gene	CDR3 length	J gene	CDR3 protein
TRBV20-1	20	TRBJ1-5	CSARDYPGIRTGISNQPQHF
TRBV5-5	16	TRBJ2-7	CASSQAGTSVYYEQYF
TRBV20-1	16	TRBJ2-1	CSADGTSGDNYNEQFF
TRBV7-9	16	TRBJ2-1	CASSLWPRGRYNEQFF
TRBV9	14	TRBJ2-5	CASSVDVVWETQYF
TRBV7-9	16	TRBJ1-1	CASSGRRERGYTEAFF
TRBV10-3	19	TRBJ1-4	CAISDPEASRGSTNEKLFF
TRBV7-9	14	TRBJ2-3	CASIHREVEDTQYF
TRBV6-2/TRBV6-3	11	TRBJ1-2	CASSRGPGYTF
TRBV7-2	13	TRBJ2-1	CASSLGRDNEQFF
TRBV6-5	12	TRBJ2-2	CASRRILGELFF
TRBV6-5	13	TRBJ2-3	CASRGPASDTQYF
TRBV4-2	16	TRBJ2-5	CASSQEVGGAGETQYF
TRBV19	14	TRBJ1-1	CASRPTGNRPGAFF
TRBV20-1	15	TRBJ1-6	CSARDPAGGISPLHF
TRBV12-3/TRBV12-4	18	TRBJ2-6	CASSLGTGSLSGANVLTF
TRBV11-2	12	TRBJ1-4	CASSTDPPKLFF
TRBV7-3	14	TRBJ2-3	CASSLRLNTDTQYF
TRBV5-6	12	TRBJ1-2	CASSPRGHGYTF
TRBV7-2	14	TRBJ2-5	CASSFAGALETQYF
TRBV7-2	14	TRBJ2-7	CASSLPGTNYEQYF